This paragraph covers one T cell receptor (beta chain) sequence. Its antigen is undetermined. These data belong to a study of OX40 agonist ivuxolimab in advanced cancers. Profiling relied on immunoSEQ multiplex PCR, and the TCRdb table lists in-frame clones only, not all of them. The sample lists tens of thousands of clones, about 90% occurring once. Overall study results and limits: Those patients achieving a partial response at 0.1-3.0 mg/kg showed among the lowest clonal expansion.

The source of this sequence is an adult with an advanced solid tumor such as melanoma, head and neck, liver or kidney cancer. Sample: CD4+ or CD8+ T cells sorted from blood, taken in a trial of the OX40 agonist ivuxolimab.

CDR3 protein: CAWSEQGNQPQHF. The CDR3 DNA is TGTGCCTGGAGCGAACAGGGAAATCAGCCCCAGCATTTT. This rearrangement joins TRBV30 to TRBJ1-5; D is perhaps TRBD1 (6 bases). Trimming took 3 bases from V and 4 from J, leaving 10 bases between them. The germline gives CDR1 GTSNPN, CDR2 SVGIG (reference sequence). CDR3 length: 13 amino acids. Supplemented by reference TRBV30 and TRBJ1-5, the full variable domain reads SQTIHQWPATLVQPVGSPLSLECTVEGTSNPNLYWYRQAAGRGLQLLFYSVGIGQISSEVPQNLSASRPQDRQFILSSKKLLLSDSGFYLCAWSEQGNQPQHFGDGTRLSIL.